The 5 T cell receptor beta chains presented below share a single source sample, sequenced in a study of blood T cells in healthy people across ages. Sample-barcoded 5' priming and a J-beta primer mix drove a second PCR of about 6 to 11 cycles. TCRdb analysed the 5' RACE reads with MiXCR anew, one entry per CDR3 protein. The sample carries over 1,500,000 distinct CDR3 sequences, 49% recorded once. Sequencing was performed on blood. These receptors were collected from a woman aged 40 to 50 in good health.

A note on this clonotype: Its ends do not fully match the called genes, so a read error is possible. The chain combines TRBV5-1 with TRBJ2-6; D possibly uses TRBD1 or TRBD2 (6 bases each). Germline-derived CDR1 and CDR2 are SGHRS and YFSETQ. The CDR3 is 14 residues long. The CDR3 nucleotides read TGCGCCAGCAGCACAGGGACTGGGGCCGACGTCCTGACTTTC. Translating gives CASSTGTGADVLTF. The full variable domain, its missing parts supplied by reference TRBV5-1 and TRBJ2-6, is KAGVTQTPRYLIKTRGQQVTLSCSPISGHRSVSWYQQTPGQGLQFLFEYFSETQRNKGNFPGRFSGRQFSNSRSEMNVSTLELGDSALYLCASSTGTGADVLTFGAGSRLTVL.

With regard to this clonotype: Relative to the germline gene, one junction end is altered; a read error may explain this. The chain recombines TRBV9 with TRBJ2-4, with 8 bases identical to TRBD2. The J call is doubtful: the DNA matches TRBJ2-5 better. In germline, CDR1 is SGDLS, CDR2 YYNGEE. CDR3 length: 15 residues. The CDR3 spells CASNVAGASGETQYF. The CDR3 DNA reads as TGTGCCAGCAACGTAGCTGGGGCTAGCGGGGAGACCCAGTACTTC.

This clonotype appeared a few times. V and J are TRBV29-1 and TRBJ1-2; the D gene is possibly TRBD1 (6 bases). The V end was cut by 6 bases, the J end by 2 bases, with 16 bases between. This CDR3 is built from 14 residues. In germline, CDR1 is SQVTM, CDR2 ANQGSEA. The CDR3 region is CSVRSTGTNYGYTF. For the CDR3, the DNA is TGCAGCGTCCGATCCACAGGGACCAACTATGGCTACACCTTC.

The chain carries TRBV25-1 and TRBJ1-5; 10 nucleotides match TRBD1. Germline assignment: CDR1 MGHDK and CDR2 SYGVNS. V trimming: 3 bases; J trimming: 4 bases; junction bases outside the gene matches: 3. CDR3 length equals 15 residues. CDR3 bases: TGTGCCAGCAGTGAGGGGACAGGGGTAAATCAGCCCCAGCATTTT. It encodes CASSEGTGVNQPQHF.

This clonotype turned up a few times. This rearrangement joins TRBV12-3 or TRBV12-4 to TRBJ2-1; 8 nucleotides align to TRBD2. V shed 7 bases, J shed 6 bases, and the junction held 11 bases outside the gene matches. This CDR3 spans 15 amino acids. As DNA, the CDR3 is TGTGCCAGCAATATAAGACTAGCGCGGGGCAATGAGCAGTTCTTC. Translation: CASNIRLARGNEQFF.